This T cell receptor (beta chain) derives from a study of T cell changes during pregnancy in multiple sclerosis. CDR3 length equals 17 residues. Germline V lookup: CDR1 MGHRA, CDR2 YSYEKL. V shed 5 bases, J shed 0 bases, and the junction held 11 bases outside the gene matches. The protocol was immunoSEQ multiplex PCR, while the TCRdb copy is restricted to in-frame clones and leaves out a portion. The sample yields tens of thousands of clones, just under 95% seen once. This sample comprised CD8+ T cells from peripheral blood mononuclear cells, obtained after pregnancy. This sequence joins TRBV4-1 and TRBJ2-3; TRBD2 matches at 7 bases. The sequence was obtained from a female donor with multiple sclerosis, enrolled in a pregnancy study. The CDR3 region has the DNA TGCGCCAGCAGCTCCTACGGGACTACGACTAGCACAGATACGCAGTATTTT. As protein: CASSSYGTTTSTDTQYF.